Here is one T cell receptor beta chain with its context. This record comes from a study of blood T cell repertoires in COVID-19. The CDR3 has 13 amino acids. V shed 3 bases and J shed 4 bases, with 11 bases lying between them. Germline V lookup: CDR1 DFQATT, CDR2 SNEGSKA (reference sequence). TCRdb's table, derived via immunoSEQ multiplex PCR, lists solely in-frame clones and lacks some. In the table there are about 230,000 clones, approximately 89% of which are singletons. This chain uses TRBV20-1 with TRBJ2-3; D is tentatively TRBD1 or TRBD2 (5 bases each). Sequencing input: PBMCs or T cells enriched from blood (not recorded which). The clonotype comes from a woman aged 40 to 50 with acute COVID-19. Here the CDR3 reads CSASGGVADTQYF. CDR3 DNA sequence: TGCAGTGCTAGTGGGGGAGTAGCAGATACGCAGTATTTT.